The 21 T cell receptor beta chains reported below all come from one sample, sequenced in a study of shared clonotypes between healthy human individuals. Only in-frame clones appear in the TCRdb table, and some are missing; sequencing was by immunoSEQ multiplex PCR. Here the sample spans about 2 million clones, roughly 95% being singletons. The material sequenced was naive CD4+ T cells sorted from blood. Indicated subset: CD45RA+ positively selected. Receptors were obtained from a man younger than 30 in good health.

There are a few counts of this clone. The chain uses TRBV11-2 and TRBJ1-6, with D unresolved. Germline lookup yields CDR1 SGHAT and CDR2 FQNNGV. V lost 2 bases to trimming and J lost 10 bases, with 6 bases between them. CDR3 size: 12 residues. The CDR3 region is CASSLLTSPLHF. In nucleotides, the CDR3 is TGTGCCAGCAGCTTATTAACCTCACCCCTCCACTTT.

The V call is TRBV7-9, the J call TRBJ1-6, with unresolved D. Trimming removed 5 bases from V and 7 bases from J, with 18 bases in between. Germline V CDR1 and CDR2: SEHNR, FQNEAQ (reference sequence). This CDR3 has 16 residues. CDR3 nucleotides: TGTGCCAGCAGCAGAGATTTCGGCAGAGCCAATTCACCCCTCCACTTT. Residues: CASSRDFGRANSPLHF.

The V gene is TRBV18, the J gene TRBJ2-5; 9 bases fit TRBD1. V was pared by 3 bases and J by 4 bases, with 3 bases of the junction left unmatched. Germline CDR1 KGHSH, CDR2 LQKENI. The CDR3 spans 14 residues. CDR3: CASSPWTGAETQYF. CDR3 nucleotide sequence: TGTGCCAGCTCACCCTGGACAGGGGCAGAGACCCAGTACTTC.

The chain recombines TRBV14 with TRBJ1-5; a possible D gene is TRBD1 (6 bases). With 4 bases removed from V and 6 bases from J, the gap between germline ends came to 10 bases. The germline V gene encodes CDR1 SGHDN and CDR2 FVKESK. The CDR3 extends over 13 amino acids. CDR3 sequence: CASSLQGSQPQHF. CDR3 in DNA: TGTGCCAGCAGCCTCCAGGGGAGTCAGCCCCAGCATTTT.

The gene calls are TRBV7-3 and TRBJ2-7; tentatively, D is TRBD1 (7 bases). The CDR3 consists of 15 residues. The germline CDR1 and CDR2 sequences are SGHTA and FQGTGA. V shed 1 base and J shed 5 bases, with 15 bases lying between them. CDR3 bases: TGTGCCAGCAGCTTAAACCCGGCCAGGGGGGACGAGCAGTACTTC. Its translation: CASSLNPARGDEQYF.

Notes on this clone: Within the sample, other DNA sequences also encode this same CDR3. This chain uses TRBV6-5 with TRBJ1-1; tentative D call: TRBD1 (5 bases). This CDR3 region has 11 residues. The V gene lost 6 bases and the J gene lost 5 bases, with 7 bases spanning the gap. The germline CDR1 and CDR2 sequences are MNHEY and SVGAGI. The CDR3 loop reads CASRQGTEAFF. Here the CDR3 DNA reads TGTGCCAGCAGGCAGGGAACTGAAGCTTTCTTT.

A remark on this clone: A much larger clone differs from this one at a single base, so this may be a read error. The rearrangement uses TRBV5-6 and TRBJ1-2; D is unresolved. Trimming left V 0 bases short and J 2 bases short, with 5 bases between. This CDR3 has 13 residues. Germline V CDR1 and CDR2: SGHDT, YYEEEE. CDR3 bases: TGTGCCAGCAGCTTGGAAGGGAACTATGGCTACACCTTC. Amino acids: CASSLEGNYGYTF.

DNA for the CDR3: TGTGCCAGCAGTTCCGGACGAGTGTGGAGGGACGAGCAGTACTTC. This codes for CASSSGRVWRDEQYF. The chain recombines TRBV5-6 with TRBJ2-7; D may be TRBD2 (6 bases). From germline, CDR1 is SGHDT and CDR2 YYEEEE. This CDR3 has 15 residues. Deletions cut 5 bases from V and 5 bases from J, with 20 bases between.

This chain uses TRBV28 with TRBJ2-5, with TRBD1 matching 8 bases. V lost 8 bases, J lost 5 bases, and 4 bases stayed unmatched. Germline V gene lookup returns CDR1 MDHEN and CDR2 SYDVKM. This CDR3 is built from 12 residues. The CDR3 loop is CASQGARETQYF. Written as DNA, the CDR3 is TGTGCCAGCCAGGGGGCCCGGGAGACCCAGTACTTC.

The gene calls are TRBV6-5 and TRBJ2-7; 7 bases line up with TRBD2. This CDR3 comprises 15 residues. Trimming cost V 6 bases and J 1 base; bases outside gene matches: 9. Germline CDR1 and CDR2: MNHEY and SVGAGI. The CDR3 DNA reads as TGTGCCAGCAGCCCACCTCTAGCGGCTTCCTACGAGCAGTACTTC. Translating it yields CASSPPLAASYEQYF.

CDR3 DNA: TGCGCCAGCAGCTTGCGGCCGGGAGCCCTTTTAGAGCAGTACTTC. This codes for CASSLRPGALLEQYF. The V gene is TRBV5-1, the J gene TRBJ2-7; the D gene is possibly TRBD2 (6 bases). Germline assignment: CDR1 SGHRS and CDR2 YFSETQ. V dropped 1 base and J dropped 7 bases, with 18 bases sitting between them. The CDR3 spans 15 residues.

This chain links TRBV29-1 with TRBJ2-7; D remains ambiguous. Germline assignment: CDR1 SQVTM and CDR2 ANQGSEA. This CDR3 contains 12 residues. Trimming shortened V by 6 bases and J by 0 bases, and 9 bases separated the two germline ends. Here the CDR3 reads CSVTPGSYEQYF. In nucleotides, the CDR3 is TGCAGCGTAACCCCTGGCTCCTACGAGCAGTACTTC.

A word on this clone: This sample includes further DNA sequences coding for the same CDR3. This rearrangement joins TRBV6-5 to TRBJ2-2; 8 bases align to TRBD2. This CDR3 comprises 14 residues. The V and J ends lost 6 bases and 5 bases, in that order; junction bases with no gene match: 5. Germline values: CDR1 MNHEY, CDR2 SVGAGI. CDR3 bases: TGTGCCAGCAGAACGGGACTAGATACCGGGGAGCTGTTTTTT. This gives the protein CASRTGLDTGELFF.

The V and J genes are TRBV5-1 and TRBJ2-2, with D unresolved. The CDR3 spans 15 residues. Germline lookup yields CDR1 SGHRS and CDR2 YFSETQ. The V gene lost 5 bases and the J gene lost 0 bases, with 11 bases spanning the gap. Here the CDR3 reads CASSQIQANTGELFF. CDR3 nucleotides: TGCGCCAGCAGTCAAATTCAAGCGAACACCGGGGAGCTGTTTTTT.

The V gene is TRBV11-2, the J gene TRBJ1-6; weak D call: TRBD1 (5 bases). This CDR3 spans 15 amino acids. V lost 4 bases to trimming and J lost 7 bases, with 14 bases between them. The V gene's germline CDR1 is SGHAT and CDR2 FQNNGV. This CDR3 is CASSSHGGSNSPLHF. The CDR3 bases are TGTGCCAGCAGCTCTCACGGGGGAAGCAATTCACCCCTCCACTTT.

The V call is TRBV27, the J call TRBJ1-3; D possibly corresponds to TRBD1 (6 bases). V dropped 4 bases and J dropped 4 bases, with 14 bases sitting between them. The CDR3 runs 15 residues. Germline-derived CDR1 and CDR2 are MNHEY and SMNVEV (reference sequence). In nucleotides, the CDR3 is TGTGCCAGCAGTTCGACCGGGACAATCGGAAACACCATATATTTT. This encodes CASSSTGTIGNTIYF.

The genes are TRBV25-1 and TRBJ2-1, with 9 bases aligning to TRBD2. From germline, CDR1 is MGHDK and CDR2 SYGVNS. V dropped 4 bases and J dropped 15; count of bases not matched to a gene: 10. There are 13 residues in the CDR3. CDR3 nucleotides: TGTGCCAGCAGTGCTCCCAGCGGGAGGTTACGGTTCTTC. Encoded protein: CASSAPSGRLRFF.

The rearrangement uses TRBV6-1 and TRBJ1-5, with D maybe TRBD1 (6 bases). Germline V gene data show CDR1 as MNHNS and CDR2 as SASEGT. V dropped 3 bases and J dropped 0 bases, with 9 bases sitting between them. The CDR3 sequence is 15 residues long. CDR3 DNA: TGTGCCAGCAGTGAGGGACAAAGTAGCAATCAGCCCCAGCATTTT. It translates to CASSEGQSSNQPQHF.

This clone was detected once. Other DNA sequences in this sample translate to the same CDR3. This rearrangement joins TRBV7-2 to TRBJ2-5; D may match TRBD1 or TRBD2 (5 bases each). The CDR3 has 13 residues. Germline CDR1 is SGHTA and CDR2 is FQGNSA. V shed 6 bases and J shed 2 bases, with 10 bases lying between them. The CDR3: CASSRDGQETQYF. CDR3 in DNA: TGTGCCAGCAGTCGGGACGGACAAGAGACCCAGTACTTC.

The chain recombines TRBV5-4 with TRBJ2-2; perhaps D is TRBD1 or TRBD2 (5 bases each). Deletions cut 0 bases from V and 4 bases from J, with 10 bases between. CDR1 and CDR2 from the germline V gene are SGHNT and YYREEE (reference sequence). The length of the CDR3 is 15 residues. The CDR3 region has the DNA TGTGCCAGCAGCTTGGGCGGTGGGGGCACCGGGGAGCTGTTTTTT. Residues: CASSLGGGGTGELFF.

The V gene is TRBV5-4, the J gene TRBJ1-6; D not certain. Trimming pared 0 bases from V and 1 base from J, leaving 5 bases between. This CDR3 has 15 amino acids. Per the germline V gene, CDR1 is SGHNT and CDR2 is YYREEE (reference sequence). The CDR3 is CASSLEGSYNSPLHF. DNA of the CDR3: TGTGCCAGCAGCTTGGAGGGATCCTATAATTCACCCCTCCACTTT. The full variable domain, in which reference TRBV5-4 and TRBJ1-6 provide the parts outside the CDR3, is ETGVTQSPTHLIKTRGQQVTLRCSSQSGHNTVSWYQQALGQGPQFIFQYYREEENGRGNFPPRFSGLQFPNYSSELNVNALELDDSALYLCASSLEGSYNSPLHFGNGTRLTVT.